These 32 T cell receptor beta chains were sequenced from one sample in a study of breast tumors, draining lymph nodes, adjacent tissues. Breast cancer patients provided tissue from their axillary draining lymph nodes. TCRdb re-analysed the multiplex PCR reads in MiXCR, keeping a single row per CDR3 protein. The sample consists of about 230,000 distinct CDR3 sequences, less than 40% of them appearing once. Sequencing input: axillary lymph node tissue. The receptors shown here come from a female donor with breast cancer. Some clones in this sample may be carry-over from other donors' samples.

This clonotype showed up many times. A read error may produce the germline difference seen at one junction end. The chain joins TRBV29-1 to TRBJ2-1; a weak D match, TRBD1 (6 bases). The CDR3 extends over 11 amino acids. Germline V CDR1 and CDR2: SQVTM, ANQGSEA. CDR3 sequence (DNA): TGCAGCGTTGCCTGGGACACCGACCTGATCTTC. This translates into CSVAWDTDLIF.

The CDR3 nucleotides read TGTGCCAGCCGACGTGGGGTCAACACTGAAGCTTTCTTT. Amino acids: CASRRGVNTEAFF. The chain joins TRBV9 to TRBJ1-1, with D hard to call. Per the germline V gene, CDR1 is SGDLS and CDR2 is YYNGEE. CDR3 length equals 13 residues. V shed 7 bases and J shed 2 bases, with 12 bases lying between them.

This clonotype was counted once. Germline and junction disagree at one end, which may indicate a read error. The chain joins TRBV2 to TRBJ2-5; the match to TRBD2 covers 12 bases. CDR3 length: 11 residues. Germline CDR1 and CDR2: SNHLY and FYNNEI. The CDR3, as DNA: TGTGCCAGCAGTCTAGCGGGAGGGTTAGTCTTC. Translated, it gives CASSLAGGLVF.

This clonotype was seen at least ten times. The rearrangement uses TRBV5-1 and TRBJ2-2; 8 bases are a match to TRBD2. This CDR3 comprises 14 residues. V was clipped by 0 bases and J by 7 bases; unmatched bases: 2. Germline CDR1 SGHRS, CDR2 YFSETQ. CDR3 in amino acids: CASSLEAGDGELFF. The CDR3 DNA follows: TGCGCCAGCAGCTTGGAAGCGGGAGACGGGGAGCTGTTTTTT. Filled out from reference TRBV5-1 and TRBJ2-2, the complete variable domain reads KAGVTQTPRYLIKTRGQQVTLSCSPISGHRSVSWYQQTPGQGLQFLFEYFSETQRNKGNFPGRFSGRQFSNSRSEMNVSTLELGDSALYLCASSLEAGDGELFFGEGSRLTVL.

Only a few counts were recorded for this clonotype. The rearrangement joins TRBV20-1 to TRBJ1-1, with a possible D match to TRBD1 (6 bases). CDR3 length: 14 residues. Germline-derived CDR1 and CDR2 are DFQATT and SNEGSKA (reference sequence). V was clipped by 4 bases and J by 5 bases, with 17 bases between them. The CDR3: CSAKGSGVGTEAFF. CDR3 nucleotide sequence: TGCAGTGCTAAGGGTTCAGGGGTAGGAACTGAAGCTTTCTTT.

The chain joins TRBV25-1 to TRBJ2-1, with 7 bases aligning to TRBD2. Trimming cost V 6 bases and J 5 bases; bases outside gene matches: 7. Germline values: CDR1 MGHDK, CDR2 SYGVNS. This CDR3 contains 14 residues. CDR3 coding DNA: TGTGCCAGCAGCGCCTTCCGGGGGGACAATGAGCAGTTCTTC. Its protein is CASSAFRGDNEQFF.

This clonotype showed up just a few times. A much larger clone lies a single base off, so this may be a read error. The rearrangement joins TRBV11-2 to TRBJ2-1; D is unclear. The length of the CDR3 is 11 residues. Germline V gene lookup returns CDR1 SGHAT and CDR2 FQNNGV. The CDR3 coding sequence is TGTGCCAGCAGCTTGAGTATTGAGCCGTTCTTC. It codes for CASSLSIEPFF.

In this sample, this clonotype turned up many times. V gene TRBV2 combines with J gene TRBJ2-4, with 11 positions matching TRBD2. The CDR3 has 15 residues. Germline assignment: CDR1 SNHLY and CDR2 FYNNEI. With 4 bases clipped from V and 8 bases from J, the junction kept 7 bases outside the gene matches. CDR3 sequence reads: CASSGTSGRRDIQYF. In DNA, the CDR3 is TGTGCCAGCAGTGGAACTAGCGGGAGAAGGGACATTCAGTACTTC.

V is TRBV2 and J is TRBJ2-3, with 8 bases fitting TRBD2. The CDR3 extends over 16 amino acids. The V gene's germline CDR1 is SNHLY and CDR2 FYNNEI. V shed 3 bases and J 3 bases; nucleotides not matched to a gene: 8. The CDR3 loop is CASSDLGSGRTDTQYF. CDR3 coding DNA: TGTGCCAGCAGTGATCTGGGGAGCGGGAGAACAGATACGCAGTATTTT. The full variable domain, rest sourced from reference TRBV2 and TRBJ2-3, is EPEVTQTPSHQVTQMGQEVILRCVPISNHLYFYWYRQILGQKVEFLVSFYNNEISEKSEIFDDQFSVERPDGSNFTLKIRSTKLEDSAMYFCASSDLGSGRTDTQYFGPGTRLTVL.

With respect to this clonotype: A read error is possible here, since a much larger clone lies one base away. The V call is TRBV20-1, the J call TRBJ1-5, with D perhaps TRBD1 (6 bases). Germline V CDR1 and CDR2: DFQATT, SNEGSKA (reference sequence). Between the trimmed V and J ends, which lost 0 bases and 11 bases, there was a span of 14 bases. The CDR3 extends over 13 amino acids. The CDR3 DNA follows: TGCAGTGCTAGAGATACAGGGAGAGGAACCCAGCATTTT. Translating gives CSARDTGRGTQHF.

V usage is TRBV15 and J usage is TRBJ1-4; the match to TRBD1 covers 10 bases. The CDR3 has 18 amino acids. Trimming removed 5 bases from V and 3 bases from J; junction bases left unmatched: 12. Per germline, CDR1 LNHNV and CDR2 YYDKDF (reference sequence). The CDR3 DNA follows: TGTGCCACCAGCGGCCCCGGGACAGGGGACGGATCTAATGAAAAACTGTTTTTT. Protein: CATSGPGTGDGSNEKLFF. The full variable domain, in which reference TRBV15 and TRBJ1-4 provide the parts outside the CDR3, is DAMVIQNPRYQVTQFGKPVTLSCSQTLNHNVMYWYQQKSSQAPKLLFHYYDKDFNNEADTPDNFQSRRPNTSFCFLDIRSPGLGDTAMYLCATSGPGTGDGSNEKLFFGSGTQLSVL.

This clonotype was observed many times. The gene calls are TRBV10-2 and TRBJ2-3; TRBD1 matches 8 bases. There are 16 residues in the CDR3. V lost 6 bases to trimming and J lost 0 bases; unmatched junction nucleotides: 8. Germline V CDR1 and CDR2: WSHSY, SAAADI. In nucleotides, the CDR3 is TGCGCCAGCAGGCGAGGACAGGGCGGGAGCACAGATACGCAGTATTTT. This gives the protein CASRRGQGGSTDTQYF.

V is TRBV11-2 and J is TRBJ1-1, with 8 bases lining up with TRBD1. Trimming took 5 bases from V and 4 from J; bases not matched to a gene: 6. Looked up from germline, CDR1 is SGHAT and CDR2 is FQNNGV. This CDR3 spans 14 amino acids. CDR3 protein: CASSRTTGGTEAFF. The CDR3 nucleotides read TGTGCCAGCAGCCGAACTACAGGGGGCACTGAAGCTTTCTTT.

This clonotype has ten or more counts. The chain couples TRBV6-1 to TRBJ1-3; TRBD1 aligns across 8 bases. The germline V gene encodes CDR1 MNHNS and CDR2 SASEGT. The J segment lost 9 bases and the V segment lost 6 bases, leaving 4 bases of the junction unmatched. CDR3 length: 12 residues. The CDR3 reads CASRDRARTIYF. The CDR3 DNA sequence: TGTGCCAGCAGGGACAGGGCCCGCACCATATATTTT.

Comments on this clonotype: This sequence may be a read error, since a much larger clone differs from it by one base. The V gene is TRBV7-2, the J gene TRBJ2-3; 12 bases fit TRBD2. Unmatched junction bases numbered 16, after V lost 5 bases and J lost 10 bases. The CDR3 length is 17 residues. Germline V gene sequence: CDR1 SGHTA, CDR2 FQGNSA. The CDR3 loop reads CASSRFIRLAGEHPQYF. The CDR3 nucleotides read TGTGCCAGCAGCCGTTTCATACGACTAGCGGGAGAACATCCGCAGTATTTT.

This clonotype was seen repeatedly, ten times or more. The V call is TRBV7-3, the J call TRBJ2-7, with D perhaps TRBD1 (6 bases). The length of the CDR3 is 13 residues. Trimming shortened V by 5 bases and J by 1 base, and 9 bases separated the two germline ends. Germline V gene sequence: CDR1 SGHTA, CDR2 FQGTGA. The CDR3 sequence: CASSPGQSYEQYF. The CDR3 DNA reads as TGTGCCAGCAGCCCAGGACAGTCCTACGAGCAGTACTTC.

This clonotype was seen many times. The CDR3 DNA follows: TGTGCCAGCAGCCAAGACAGGGGGTTGGAAAAACTGTTTTTT. This codes for CASSQDRGLEKLFF. J is TRBJ1-4 and V is TRBV4-2; 7 bases align to TRBD1. The CDR3 covers 14 residues. After removal of 0 bases from V and 8 bases from J, the junction contained 3 bases not matched to a gene. The germline V gene has CDR1 LGHNA and CDR2 YNFKEQ.

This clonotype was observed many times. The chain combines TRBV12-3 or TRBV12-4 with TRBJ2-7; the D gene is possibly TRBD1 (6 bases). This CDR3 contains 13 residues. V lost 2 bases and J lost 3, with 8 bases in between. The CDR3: CASSLQGRYEQYF. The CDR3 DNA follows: TGTGCCAGCAGTTTACAGGGGCGCTACGAGCAGTACTTC.

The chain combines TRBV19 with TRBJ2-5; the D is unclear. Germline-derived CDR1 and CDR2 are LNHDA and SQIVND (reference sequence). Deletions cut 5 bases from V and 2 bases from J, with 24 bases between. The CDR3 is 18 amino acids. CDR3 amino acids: CASSLGVQTQETQETQYF. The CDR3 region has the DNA TGTGCCAGTAGTTTGGGCGTCCAAACTCAAGAGACACAAGAGACCCAGTACTTC.

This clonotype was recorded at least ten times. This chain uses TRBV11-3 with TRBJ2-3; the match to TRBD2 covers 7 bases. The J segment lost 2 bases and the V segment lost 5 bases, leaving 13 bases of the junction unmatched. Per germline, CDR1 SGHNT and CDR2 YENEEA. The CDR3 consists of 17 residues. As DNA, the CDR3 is TGTGCCAGCAGCCCGCGGGCGGGAGCCCCTCTCACAGATACGCAGTATTTT. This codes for CASSPRAGAPLTDTQYF.

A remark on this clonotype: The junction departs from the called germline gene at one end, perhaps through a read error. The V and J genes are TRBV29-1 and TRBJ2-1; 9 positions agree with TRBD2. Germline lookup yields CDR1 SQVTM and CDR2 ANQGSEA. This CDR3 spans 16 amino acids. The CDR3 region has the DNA TGTAGCGTCCTAAAATTAGCGGGAGTTTACGGAAATGAGCAGCTCTTC. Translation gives CSVLKLAGVYGNEQLF.

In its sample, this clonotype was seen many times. CDR3 nucleotide sequence: TGCAGCGTTGATAGGGAGGGGACCCTCCACTTT. It is translated as CSVDREGTLHF. The chain recombines TRBV29-1 with TRBJ1-6, with D perhaps matching TRBD1 (5 bases). V lost 3 bases, J lost 14 bases, and 11 bases lay in between. CDR1 SQVTM and CDR2 ANQGSEA come from the germline V gene. The CDR3 is 11 residues long.

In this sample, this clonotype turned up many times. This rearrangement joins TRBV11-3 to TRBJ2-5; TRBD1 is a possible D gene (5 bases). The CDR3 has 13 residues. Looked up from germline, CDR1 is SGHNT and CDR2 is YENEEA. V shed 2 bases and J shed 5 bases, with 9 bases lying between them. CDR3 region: CASSLRGGETQYF. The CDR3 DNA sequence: TGTGCCAGCAGCTTAAGGGGTGGGGAGACCCAGTACTTC.

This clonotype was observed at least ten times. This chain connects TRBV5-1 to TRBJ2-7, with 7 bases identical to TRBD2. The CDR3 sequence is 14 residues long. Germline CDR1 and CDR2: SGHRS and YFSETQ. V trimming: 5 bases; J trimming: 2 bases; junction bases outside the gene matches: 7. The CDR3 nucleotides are TGCGCCAGCAGTGTGGCTAGCGGCACCTACGAGCAGTACTTC. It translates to CASSVASGTYEQYF.

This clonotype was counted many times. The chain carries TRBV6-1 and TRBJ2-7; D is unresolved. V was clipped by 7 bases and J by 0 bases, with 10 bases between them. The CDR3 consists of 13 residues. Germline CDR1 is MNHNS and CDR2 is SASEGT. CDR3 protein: CASTKMVSYEQYF. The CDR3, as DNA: TGTGCCAGCACCAAGATGGTCTCCTACGAGCAGTACTTC.

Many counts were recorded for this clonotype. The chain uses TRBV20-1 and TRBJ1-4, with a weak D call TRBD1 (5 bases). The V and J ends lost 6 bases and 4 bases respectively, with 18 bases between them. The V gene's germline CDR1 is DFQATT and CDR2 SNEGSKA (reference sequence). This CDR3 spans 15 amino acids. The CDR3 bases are TGCAGTGCCCACCCTCTGGGGGGTTTTAATGAAAAACTGTTTTTT. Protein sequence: CSAHPLGGFNEKLFF.

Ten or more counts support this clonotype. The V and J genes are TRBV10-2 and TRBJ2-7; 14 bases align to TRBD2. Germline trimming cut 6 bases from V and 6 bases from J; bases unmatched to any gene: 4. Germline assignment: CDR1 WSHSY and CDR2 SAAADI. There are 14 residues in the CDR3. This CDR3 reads CASRLGTSGSEQYF. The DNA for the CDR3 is TGCGCCAGCAGGTTAGGGACTAGCGGGAGCGAGCAGTACTTC.

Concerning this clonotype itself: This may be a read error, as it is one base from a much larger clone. The CDR3 loop reads CSARDGIRLANEQFF. As DNA, the CDR3 is TGCAGTGCTAGAGATGGGATAAGGTTGGCCAATGAGCAGTTCTTC. The J gene is TRBJ2-1, the V gene TRBV20-1; D is unresolved. Trimming cost V 0 bases and J 6 bases, with 15 bases left between them. The CDR3 contains 15 residues. Germline assignment: CDR1 DFQATT and CDR2 SNEGSKA (reference sequence).

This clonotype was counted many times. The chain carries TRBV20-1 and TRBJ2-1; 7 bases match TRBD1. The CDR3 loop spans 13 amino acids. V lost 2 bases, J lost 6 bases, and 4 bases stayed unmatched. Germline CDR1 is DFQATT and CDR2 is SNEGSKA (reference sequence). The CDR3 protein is CSARRGQLNEQFF. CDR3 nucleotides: TGCAGTGCTAGACGGGGACAGCTCAATGAGCAGTTCTTC.

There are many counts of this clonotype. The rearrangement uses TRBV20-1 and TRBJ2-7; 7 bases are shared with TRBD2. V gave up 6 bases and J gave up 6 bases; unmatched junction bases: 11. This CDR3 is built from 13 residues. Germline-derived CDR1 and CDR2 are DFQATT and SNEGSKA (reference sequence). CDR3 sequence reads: CSAERGGRGEQYF. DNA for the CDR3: TGCAGTGCCGAGAGGGGCGGGAGAGGCGAGCAGTACTTC.

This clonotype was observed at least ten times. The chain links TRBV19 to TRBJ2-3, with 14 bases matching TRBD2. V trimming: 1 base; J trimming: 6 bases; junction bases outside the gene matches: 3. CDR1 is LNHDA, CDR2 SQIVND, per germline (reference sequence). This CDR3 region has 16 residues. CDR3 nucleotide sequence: TGTGCCAGTAGTATAGGGACTAGCGGGAGGTCGGATACGCAGTATTTT. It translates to CASSIGTSGRSDTQYF.

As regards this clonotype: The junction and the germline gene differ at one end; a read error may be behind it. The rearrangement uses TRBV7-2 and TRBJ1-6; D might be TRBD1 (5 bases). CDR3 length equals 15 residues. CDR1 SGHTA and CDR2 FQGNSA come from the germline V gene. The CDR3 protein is CASSPGTGVNSPLRF. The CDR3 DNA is TGTGCCAGCAGCCCGGGGACTGGGGTGAATTCACCCCTCCGCTTT.